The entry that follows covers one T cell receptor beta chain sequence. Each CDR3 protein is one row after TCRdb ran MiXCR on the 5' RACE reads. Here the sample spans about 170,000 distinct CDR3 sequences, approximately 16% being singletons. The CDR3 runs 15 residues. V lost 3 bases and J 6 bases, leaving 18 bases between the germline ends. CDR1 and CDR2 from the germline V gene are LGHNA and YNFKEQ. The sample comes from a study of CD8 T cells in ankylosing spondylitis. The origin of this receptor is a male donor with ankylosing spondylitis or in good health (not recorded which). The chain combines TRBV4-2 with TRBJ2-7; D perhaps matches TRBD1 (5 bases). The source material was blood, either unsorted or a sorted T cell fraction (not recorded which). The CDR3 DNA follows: TGTGCCAGCAGCCATCCCACTGGACAAGGCGTCGAGCAGTACTTC. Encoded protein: CASSHPTGQGVEQYF.